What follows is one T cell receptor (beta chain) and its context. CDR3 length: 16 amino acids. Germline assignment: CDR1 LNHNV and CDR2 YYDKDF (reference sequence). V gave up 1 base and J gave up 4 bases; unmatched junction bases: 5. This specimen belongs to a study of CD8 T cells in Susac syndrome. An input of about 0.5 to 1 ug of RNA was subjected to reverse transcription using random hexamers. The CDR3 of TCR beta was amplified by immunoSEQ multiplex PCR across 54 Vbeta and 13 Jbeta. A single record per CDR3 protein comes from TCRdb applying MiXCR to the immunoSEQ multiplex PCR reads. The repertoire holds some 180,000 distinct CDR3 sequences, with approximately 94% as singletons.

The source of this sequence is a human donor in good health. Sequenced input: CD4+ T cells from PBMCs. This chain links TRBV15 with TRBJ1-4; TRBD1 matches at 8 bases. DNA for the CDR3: TGTGCCACCAGCAGAGGGACAGGGACGAGTAATGAAAAACTGTTTTTT. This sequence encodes CATSRGTGTSNEKLFF.